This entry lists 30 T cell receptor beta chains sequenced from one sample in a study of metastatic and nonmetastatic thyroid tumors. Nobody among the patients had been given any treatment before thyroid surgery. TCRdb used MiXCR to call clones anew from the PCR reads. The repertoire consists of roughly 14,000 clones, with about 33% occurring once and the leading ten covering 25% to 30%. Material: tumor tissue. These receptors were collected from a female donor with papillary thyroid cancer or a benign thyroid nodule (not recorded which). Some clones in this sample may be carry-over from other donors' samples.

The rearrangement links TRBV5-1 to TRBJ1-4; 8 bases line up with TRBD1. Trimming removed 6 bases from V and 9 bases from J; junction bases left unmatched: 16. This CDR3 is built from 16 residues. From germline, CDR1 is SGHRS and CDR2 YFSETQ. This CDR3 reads CASIFAPTGGVKKLFF. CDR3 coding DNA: TGCGCCAGCATCTTTGCCCCTACAGGGGGGGTTAAAAAACTGTTTTTT.

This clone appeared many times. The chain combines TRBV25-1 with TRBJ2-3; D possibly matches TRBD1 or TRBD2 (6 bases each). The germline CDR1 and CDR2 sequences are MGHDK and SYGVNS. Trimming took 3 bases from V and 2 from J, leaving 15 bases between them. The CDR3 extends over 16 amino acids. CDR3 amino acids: CASSESKGGYTDTQYF. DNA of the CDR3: TGTGCCAGCAGTGAGTCGAAGGGGGGATACACAGATACGCAGTATTTT. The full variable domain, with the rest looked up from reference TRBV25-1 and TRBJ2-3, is EADIYQTPRYLVIGTGKKITLECSQTMGHDKMYWYQQDPGMELHLIHYSYGVNSTEKGDLSSESTVSRIRTEHFPLTLESARPSHTSQYLCASSESKGGYTDTQYFGPGTRLTVL.

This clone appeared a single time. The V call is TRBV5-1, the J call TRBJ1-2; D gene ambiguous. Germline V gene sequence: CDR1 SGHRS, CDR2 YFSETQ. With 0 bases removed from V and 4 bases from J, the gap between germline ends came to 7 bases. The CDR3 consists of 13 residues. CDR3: CASSLAGFYGYTF. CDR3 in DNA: TGCGCCAGCAGCTTGGCGGGGTTCTATGGCTACACCTTC.

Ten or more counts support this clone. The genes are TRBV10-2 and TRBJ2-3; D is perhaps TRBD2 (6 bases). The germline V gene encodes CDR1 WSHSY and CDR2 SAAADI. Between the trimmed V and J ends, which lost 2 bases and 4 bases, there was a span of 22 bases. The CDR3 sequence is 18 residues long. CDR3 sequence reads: CASSEIGRLGWGPDTQYF. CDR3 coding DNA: TGCGCCAGCAGTGAGATCGGACGACTAGGATGGGGCCCAGATACGCAGTATTTT.

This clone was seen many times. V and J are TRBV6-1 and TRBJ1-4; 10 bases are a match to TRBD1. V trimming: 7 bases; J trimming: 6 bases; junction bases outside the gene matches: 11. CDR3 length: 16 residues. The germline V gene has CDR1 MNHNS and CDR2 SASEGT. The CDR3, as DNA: TGTGCCAGCAACGATGGGCCCGGGACAGGGGATGAAAAACTGTTTTTT. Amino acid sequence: CASNDGPGTGDEKLFF.

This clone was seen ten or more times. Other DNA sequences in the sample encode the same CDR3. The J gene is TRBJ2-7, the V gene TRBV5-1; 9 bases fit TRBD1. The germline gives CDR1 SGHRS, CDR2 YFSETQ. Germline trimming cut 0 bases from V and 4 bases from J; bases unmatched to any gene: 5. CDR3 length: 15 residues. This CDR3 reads CASSLADDRGYEQYF. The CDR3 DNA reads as TGCGCCAGCAGCTTGGCCGATGACAGGGGGTACGAGCAGTACTTC.

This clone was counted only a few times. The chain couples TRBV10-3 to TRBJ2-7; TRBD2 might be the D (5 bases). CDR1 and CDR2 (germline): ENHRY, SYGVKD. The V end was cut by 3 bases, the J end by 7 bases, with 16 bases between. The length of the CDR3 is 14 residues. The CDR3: CAISERGIYREQYF. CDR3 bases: TGTGCCATCAGTGAACGAGGGATTTATAGGGAGCAGTACTTC.

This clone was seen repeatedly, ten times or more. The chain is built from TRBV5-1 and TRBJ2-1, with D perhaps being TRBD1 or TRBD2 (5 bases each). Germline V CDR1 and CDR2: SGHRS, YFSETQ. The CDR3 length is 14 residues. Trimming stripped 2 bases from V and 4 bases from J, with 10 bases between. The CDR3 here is CASSFGTPYNEQFF. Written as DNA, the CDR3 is TGCGCCAGCAGCTTCGGGACCCCATACAATGAGCAGTTCTTC.

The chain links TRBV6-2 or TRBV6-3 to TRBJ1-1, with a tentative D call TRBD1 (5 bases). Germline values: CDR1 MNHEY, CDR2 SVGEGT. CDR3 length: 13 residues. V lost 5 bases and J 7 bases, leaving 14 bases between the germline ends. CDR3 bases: TGTGCCAGCAGTCCCGTGAAAGGGGTTGAAGCTTTCTTT. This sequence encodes CASSPVKGVEAFF.

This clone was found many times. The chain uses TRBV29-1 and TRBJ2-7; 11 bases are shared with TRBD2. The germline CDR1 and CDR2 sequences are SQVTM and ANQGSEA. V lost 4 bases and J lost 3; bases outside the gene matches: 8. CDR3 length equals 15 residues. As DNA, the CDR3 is TGCAGCGTTGCTGGCCTAGCGGGAGGTGACTACGAGCAGTACTTC. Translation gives CSVAGLAGGDYEQYF.

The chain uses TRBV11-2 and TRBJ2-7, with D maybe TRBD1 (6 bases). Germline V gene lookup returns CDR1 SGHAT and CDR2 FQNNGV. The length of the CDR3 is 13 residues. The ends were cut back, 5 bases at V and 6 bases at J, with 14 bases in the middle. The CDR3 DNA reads TGTGCCAGCAGCCCCGGGACACTTTTCGAGCAGTACTTC. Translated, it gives CASSPGTLFEQYF.

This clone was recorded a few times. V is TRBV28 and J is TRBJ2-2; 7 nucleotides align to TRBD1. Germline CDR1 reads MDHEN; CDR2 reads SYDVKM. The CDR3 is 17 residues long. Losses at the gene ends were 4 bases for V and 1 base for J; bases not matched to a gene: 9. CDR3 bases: TGTGCCAGCAGTTCCTACCCCGGGACAGAGAACACCGGGGAGCTGTTTTTT. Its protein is CASSSYPGTENTGELFF.

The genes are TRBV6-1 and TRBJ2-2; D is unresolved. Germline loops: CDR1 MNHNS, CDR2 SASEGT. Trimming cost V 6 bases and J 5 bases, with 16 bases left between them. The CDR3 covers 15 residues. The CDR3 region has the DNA TGTGCCAGCAGGAGTGGTGCCCTCTCGACCGGGGAGCTGTTTTTT. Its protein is CASRSGALSTGELFF.

CDR3 amino acids: CASSAGQALEQYF. The DNA of the CDR3 is TGTGCCAGCAGCGCGGGACAGGCCTTGGAGCAGTACTTC. The chain combines TRBV11-1 with TRBJ2-7, with TRBD1 matching over 8 bases. There are 13 residues in the CDR3. Germline lookup yields CDR1 SGHAT and CDR2 FQDESV (reference sequence). The J segment lost 7 bases and the V segment lost 5 bases, leaving 7 bases of the junction unmatched.

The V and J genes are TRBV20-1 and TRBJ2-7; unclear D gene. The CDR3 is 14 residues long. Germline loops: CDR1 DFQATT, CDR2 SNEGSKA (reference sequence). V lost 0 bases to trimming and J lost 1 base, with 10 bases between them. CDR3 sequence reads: CSARDPRESYEQYF. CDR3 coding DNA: TGCAGTGCTAGAGATCCCCGAGAGTCCTACGAGCAGTACTTC.

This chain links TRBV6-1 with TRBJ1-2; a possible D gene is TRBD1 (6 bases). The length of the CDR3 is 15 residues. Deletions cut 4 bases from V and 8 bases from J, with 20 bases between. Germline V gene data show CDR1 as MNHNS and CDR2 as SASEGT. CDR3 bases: TGTGCCAGCAGTGGGGGGGACACTGAATCGCTCGGCTACACCTTC. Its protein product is CASSGGDTESLGYTF.

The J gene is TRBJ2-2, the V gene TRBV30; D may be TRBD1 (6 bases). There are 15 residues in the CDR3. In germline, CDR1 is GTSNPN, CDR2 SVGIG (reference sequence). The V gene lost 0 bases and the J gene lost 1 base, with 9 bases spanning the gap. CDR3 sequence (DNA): TGTGCCTGGAGTGTGTGGGGGCTGAACACCGGGGAGCTGTTTTTT. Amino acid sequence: CAWSVWGLNTGELFF.

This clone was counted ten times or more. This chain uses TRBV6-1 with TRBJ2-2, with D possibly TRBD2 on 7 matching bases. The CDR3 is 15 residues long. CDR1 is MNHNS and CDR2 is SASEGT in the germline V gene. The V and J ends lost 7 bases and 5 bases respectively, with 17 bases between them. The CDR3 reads CASNKGRGGTGELFF. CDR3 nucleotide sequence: TGTGCCAGCAACAAGGGGAGGGGGGGGACCGGGGAGCTGTTTTTT.

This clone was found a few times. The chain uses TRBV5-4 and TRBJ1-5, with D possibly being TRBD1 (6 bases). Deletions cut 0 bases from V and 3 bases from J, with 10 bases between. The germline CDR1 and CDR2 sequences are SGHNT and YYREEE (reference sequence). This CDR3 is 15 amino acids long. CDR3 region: CASSLGGGDNQPQHF. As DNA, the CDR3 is TGTGCCAGCAGCTTGGGAGGGGGAGACAATCAGCCCCAGCATTTT.

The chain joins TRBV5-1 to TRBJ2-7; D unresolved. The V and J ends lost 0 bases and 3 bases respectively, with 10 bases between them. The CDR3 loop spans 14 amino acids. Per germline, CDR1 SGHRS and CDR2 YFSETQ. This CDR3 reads CASSLGLRVYEQYF. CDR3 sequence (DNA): TGCGCCAGCAGCTTGGGACTGAGAGTCTACGAGCAGTACTTC.

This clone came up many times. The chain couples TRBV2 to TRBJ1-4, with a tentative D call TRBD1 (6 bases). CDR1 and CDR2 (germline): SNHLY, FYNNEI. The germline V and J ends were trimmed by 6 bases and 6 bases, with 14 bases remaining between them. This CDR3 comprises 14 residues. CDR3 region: CASSDDRRDEKLFF. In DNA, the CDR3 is TGTGCCAGCAGCGACGACAGGAGGGATGAAAAACTGTTTTTT.

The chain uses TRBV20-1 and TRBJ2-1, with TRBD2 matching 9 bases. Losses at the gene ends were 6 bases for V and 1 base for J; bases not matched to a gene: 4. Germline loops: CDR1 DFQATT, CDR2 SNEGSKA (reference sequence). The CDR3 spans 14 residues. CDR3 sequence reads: CSAASGTSYNEQFF. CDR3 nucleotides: TGCAGTGCAGCTAGCGGGACGTCCTACAATGAGCAGTTCTTC.

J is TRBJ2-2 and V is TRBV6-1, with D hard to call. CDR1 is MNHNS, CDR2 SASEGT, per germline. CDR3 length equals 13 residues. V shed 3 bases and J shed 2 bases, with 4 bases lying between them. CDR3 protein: CASSDINTGELFF. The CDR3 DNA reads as TGTGCCAGCAGTGACATAAACACCGGGGAGCTGTTTTTT.

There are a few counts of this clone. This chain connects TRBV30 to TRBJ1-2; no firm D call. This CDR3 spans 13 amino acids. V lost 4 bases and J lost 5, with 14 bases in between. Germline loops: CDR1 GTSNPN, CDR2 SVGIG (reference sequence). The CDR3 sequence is CAWTPGGRYGYTF. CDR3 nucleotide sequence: TGTGCCTGGACGCCCGGAGGGAGGTATGGCTACACCTTC.

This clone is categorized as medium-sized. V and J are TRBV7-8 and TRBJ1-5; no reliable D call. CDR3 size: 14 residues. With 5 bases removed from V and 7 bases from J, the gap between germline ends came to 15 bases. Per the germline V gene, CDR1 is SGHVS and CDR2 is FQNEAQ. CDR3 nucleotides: TGTGCCAGCAGCGTAAGCCCTTCTGGGCAGCCCCAGCATTTT. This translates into CASSVSPSGQPQHF.

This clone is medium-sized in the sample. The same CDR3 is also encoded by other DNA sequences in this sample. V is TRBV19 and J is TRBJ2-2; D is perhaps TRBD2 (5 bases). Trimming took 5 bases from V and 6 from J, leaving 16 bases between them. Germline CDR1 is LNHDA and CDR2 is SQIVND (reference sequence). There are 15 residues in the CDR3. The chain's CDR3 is CASSPPGGFPGELFF. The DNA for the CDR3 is TGTGCCAGTAGTCCTCCAGGCGGGTTTCCCGGGGAGCTGTTTTTT.

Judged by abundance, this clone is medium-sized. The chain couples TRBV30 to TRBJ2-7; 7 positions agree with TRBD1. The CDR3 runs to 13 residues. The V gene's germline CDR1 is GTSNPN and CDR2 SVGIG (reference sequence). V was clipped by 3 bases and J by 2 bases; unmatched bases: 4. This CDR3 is CAWSRQGAYEQYF. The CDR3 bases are TGTGCCTGGAGCAGACAGGGCGCCTACGAGCAGTACTTC.

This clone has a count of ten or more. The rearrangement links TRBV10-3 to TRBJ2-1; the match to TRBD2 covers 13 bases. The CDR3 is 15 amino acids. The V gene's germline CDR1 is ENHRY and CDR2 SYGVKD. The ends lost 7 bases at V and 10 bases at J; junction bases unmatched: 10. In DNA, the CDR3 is TGTGCCATCACCCCAGGACTAGCGGGGGAGGGGGAGCAGTTCTTC. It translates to CAITPGLAGEGEQFF.

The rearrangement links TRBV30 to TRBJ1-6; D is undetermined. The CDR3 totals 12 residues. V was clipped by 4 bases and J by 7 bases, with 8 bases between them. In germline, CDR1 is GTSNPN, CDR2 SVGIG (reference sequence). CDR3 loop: CAWKTQNSPLHF. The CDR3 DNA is TGTGCCTGGAAGACTCAGAATTCACCCCTCCACTTT.

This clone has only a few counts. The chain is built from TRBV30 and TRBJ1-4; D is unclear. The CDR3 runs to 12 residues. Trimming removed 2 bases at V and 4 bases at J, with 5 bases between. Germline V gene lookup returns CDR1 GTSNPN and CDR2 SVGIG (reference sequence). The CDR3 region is CAWSTNNEKLFF. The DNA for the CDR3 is TGTGCCTGGAGTACCAATAATGAAAAACTGTTTTTT.